The 9 T cell receptor beta chains below come from one sample, sequenced in a study of vaccination and CD4 T cells after COVID-19. No antigen has been identified for these receptors. Treatment indicated: roughly ten-day PBMC culture with coronavirus spike peptide pools or control peptides (ViraFEST assay). The Oncomine TCR Beta short-read assay was what sequenced the DNA obtained from cultured CD4+ T cells. Each CDR3 protein gets one entry after TCRdb re-called the PCR reads with MiXCR. Counted here are some 9,300 distinct CDR3 sequences, about three quarters occurring once; the ten biggest clones make up under 40%. Sequencing input: CD4+ T cells from blood, cultured in vitro. The source of these receptors is a human donor who had recovered from COVID-19.

The chain uses TRBV6-1 and TRBJ1-2; unclear D gene. Germline CDR1 is MNHNS and CDR2 is SASEGT. V was trimmed by 3 bases and J by 1 base, leaving 6 bases between them. CDR3 length: 13 amino acids. The CDR3 protein is CASSDTVNYGYTF. In nucleotides, the CDR3 is TGTGCCAGCAGTGACACGGTTAACTATGGCTACACCTTC.

The chain couples TRBV19 to TRBJ1-6, with a tentative D call TRBD1 (6 bases). Germline V lookup: CDR1 LNHDA, CDR2 SQIVND (reference sequence). Trimming removed 3 bases from V and 6 bases from J, with 15 bases in between. The CDR3 contains 16 residues. The CDR3 loop is CASSMRRGRGNSPLHF. For the CDR3, the DNA is TGTGCCAGTAGTATGAGGAGGGGGAGAGGTAATTCACCCCTCCACTTT.

The chain uses TRBV20-1 and TRBJ1-1, with D perhaps matching TRBD1 (6 bases). The V gene lost 3 bases and the J gene lost 3 bases, with 14 bases spanning the gap. Germline assignment: CDR1 DFQATT and CDR2 SNEGSKA (reference sequence). CDR3 length equals 14 residues. The CDR3 loop reads CSASGQGQDTEAFF. DNA for the CDR3: TGCAGTGCTAGTGGCCAGGGGCAAGACACTGAAGCTTTCTTT.

The rearrangement links TRBV2 to TRBJ1-5; 8 bases fit TRBD1. Trimming cost V 2 bases and J 4 bases; bases outside gene matches: 7. Per germline, CDR1 SNHLY and CDR2 FYNNEI. The CDR3 runs to 16 residues. The CDR3, as DNA: TGTGCCAGCAGTGAACGTGGACAGGGTGGAAATCAGCCCCAGCATTTT. Amino acids: CASSERGQGGNQPQHF.

This chain connects TRBV5-6 to TRBJ2-5, with 11 nucleotides matching TRBD1. From germline, CDR1 is SGHDT and CDR2 YYEEEE. Trimming took 4 bases from V and 5 from J; bases not matched to a gene: 7. The CDR3 totals 15 residues. The CDR3, as DNA: TGTGCCAGCAGCCTCTGGACAGGGGGCGCTGAGACCCAGTACTTC. Its protein is CASSLWTGGAETQYF.

This clonotype has just a few counts. The V call is TRBV6-1, the J call TRBJ1-1, with a tentative D call TRBD1 (5 bases). CDR3 length: 12 amino acids. V was pared by 2 bases and J by 6 bases, with 7 bases between. The germline gives CDR1 MNHNS, CDR2 SASEGT. The CDR3 protein is CASSERGSEAFF. For the CDR3, the DNA is TGTGCCAGCAGTGAACGGGGGTCTGAAGCTTTCTTT.

The chain joins TRBV12-3 or TRBV12-4 to TRBJ1-3, with D unresolved. This CDR3 contains 12 residues. V gave up 5 bases and J gave up 4 bases, with 6 bases separating them. In DNA, the CDR3 is TGTGCCAGCAGTCAAAGAGGAAACACCATATATTTT. Translated, it gives CASSQRGNTIYF.

The chain joins TRBV5-4 to TRBJ2-7; TRBD2 agrees at 9 bases. The length of the CDR3 is 16 residues. Germline V gene sequence: CDR1 SGHNT, CDR2 YYREEE (reference sequence). With 1 base clipped from V and 0 bases from J, the junction kept 5 bases outside the gene matches. The DNA for the CDR3 is TGTGCCAGCAGCTTGCGGCTAGCGGGAATCTCCTACGAGCAGTACTTC. As protein: CASSLRLAGISYEQYF.

This clonotype was recorded a few times. The CDR3 nucleotides read TGCAGTGCTACCGCGTCTGAGCAGTTCTTC. Translated, it gives CSATASEQFF. The chain combines TRBV20-1 with TRBJ2-1; no definite D call. This CDR3 region has 10 residues. Deletions cut 4 bases from V and 9 bases from J, with 7 bases between. The germline gives CDR1 DFQATT, CDR2 SNEGSKA (reference sequence).